A selection of T cell receptor beta chains follows, all from one sample in a study of identical twins. MiXCR, applied by TCRdb to the 5' RACE reads, yields one record per CDR3 protein. The sample has about 490,000 distinct CDR3 sequences; approximately 16% are singletons. This same sample was also part of a study on yellow fever vaccine responses in identical twins.

Sequencing used CD4+ T cells sorted from blood. Receptors were obtained from a woman in her late teens or twenties in good health. Each CDR3 is given with its conserved first and last residue. The order of the fields is CDR3 length, V gene, CDR3 protein.

16,TRBV20-1,CSARDQLAGGPDTQYF
13,TRBV2,CASRSWDKETQYF
13,TRBV20-1,CSALAGEVGELFF
16,TRBV7-9,CASSLMAGGHHNEQFF
13,TRBV29-1,CSVSPIAGTEAFF
15,TRBV29-1,CSVEASGSRTDTQYF
13,TRBV14,CASSQQYGETQYF
17,TRBV2,CASSGRAHVAPYNEQFF
15,TRBV6-1,CASSPDRWGPYEQYF
13,TRBV6-1,CASQTVINEKLFF
18,TRBV9,CASSGVLAGERSYNEQFF
15,TRBV7-9,CASSGRSGERETQYF
14,TRBV12-3/TRBV12-4,CASSDRDRVETQYF
16,TRBV28,CASSPHRQGAGNEQFF
13,TRBV20-1,CSPRRSSYNEQFF
12,TRBV12-3/TRBV12-4,CASTPSYNEQFF
14,TRBV14,CASSQDFFQETQYF
15,TRBV10-3,CAISESGFGNQPQHF
16,TRBV28,CASRHGGPHSNQPQHF
16,TRBV20-1,CSARVPGSAMLMEQFF
17,TRBV19,CASSNSRVRGNTGELFF
14,TRBV12-3/TRBV12-4,CASSLGDRVQPQHF
14,TRBV29-1,CSVEGGAGANVLTF
15,TRBV10-2,CASIPTDRSYNEQFF
14,TRBV29-1,CSVDGGGFTDTQYF
17,TRBV20-1,CSAREGLAGFSYNEQFF
14,TRBV29-1,CSVLSGTANTEAFF
14,TRBV28,CASSLLISKETQYF
15,TRBV11-2,CASSSSGTPYNEQFF
15,TRBV7-9,CASYLTYTTYNEQFF
14,TRBV20-1,CSARSGSTHNEQFF
14,TRBV5-1,CASSLGGQGNGYTF
15,TRBV12-3/TRBV12-4,CASSKRAGSNQPQHF
13,TRBV6-1,CASSDPPNTEAFF
14,TRBV10-3,CAIRPMNPNSPLHF
13,TRBV24-1,CATSAIDRPELFF
11,TRBV10-3,CAISASTGYTF
11,TRBV29-1,CSVVIFNEQFF
15,TRBV28,CASESRREGTDTQYF
14,TRBV14,CASSQAEKSIEQYF
17,TRBV4-2,CASSQVRGGTDYNEQFF
13,TRBV10-3,CAISDASGDTQYF
15,TRBV21-1,CASSKVRGGSNGYTF
14,TRBV10-3,CAISELEGAPEQFF
19,TRBV10-3,CAISGPGQKAVSSYNEQFF
16,TRBV5-1,CASSVGGTANNSPLHF
13,TRBV20-1,CSVWGTSVNEQFF
20,TRBV11-2,CASSWGGELAGGSSYNEQFF
17,TRBV4-2,CASSQDFSAGQSTEAFF
14,TRBV20-1,CSAGGASTNEKLFF
16,TRBV7-2,CASSGTSGGLYNEQFF
14,TRBV3-1,CASSQDQSLGEQYF
17,TRBV15,CATSRDVVAGYNSPLHF
13,TRBV20-1,CSGRDRVQETQYF
14,TRBV19,CASRGSRDTGELFF